This T cell receptor (beta chain) was sequenced during a study of early stage breast cancer tumors. Looking at the study overall: Most invasive tumors, twelve of 16, were ER+/PR+/HER2-.

The protocol was immunoSEQ multiplex PCR, while the TCRdb copy is restricted to in-frame clones and leaves out a portion. The sample lists over 15,000 clones, about four fifths occurring once. Trimming left V 7 bases short and J 7 bases short, with 10 bases between. Germline CDR1 is DFQATT and CDR2 is SNEGSKA (reference sequence). The CDR3 has 10 residues. Sequenced sample: blood. The chain employs TRBV20-1 and TRBJ1-1, with D hard to call. The TCR comes from a person aged 65 to 79 with breast cancer. DNA for the CDR3: TGCAGTGGTCACTTAATTGAAGCTTTCTTT. It codes for CSGHLIEAFF.